A single sample is the source of the 32 T cell receptor beta chains below, sequenced in a study of blood T cell repertoires in COVID-19. TCRdb's table, derived via immunoSEQ multiplex PCR, lists solely in-frame clones and lacks some. The sample consists of around 41,000 clones, around 83% of them appearing once. The sequencing input was peripheral blood. The source is a human donor in a cohort sampled during active COVID-19.

The chain links TRBV7-3 to TRBJ2-5; TRBD1 agrees at 9 bases. In germline, CDR1 is SGHTA, CDR2 FQGTGA. This CDR3 has 16 residues. V gave up 5 bases and J gave up 5 bases; unmatched junction bases: 12. The CDR3 region is CASSPGQGMGEETQYF. In nucleotides, the CDR3 is TGTGCCAGCAGCCCGGGACAGGGCATGGGTGAGGAGACCCAGTACTTC.

The chain combines TRBV7-3 with TRBJ2-3; 11 nucleotides align to TRBD2. The CDR3 covers 16 residues. The germline V gene encodes CDR1 SGHTA and CDR2 FQGTGA. V was pared by 5 bases and J by 1 base, with 5 bases of the junction left unmatched. The CDR3 sequence: CASSPRLAGRTDTQYF. CDR3 in DNA: TGTGCCAGCAGCCCCCGACTAGCGGGGCGCACAGATACGCAGTATTTT.

The chain combines TRBV5-4 with TRBJ2-7; tentative D call: TRBD2 (6 bases). Germline values: CDR1 SGHNT, CDR2 YYREEE (reference sequence). The CDR3 covers 12 residues. V was shortened by 2 bases and J by 6 bases, with 9 bases between the two germline ends. Here the CDR3 reads CASSLRRGEQYF. The CDR3 nucleotides are TGTGCCAGCAGCTTACGGCGGGGCGAGCAGTACTTC.

The chain combines TRBV2 with TRBJ1-5; D gene ambiguous. Germline V gene data show CDR1 as SNHLY and CDR2 as FYNNEI. The CDR3 has 12 residues. Trimming took off 3 bases at V and 7 bases at J, with 7 bases between the two ends. CDR3 protein: CASSDYPQPQHF. DNA for the CDR3: TGTGCCAGCAGTGACTATCCGCAGCCCCAGCATTTT. The entire variable domain, with the rest obtained from reference TRBV2 and TRBJ1-5, is as follows: EPEVTQTPSHQVTQMGQEVILRCVPISNHLYFYWYRQILGQKVEFLVSFYNNEISEKSEIFDDQFSVERPDGSNFTLKIRSTKLEDSAMYFCASSDYPQPQHFGDGTRLSIL.

The chain recombines TRBV10-3 with TRBJ1-2; TRBD1 matches 7 bases. The germline V gene has CDR1 ENHRY and CDR2 SYGVKD. CDR3 size: 14 residues. J gave up 6 bases and V 0 bases, and 4 bases lay outside the gene matches. The CDR3 is CAISESRDSHGYTF. As DNA, the CDR3 is TGTGCCATCAGTGAGTCTCGGGACAGCCATGGCTACACCTTC.

The V call is TRBV4-1, the J call TRBJ2-1, with TRBD1 identical over 12 bases. Trimming at V came to 5 bases and at J to 7 bases, leaving 6 bases not matched to a gene. This CDR3 region has 15 residues. Germline values: CDR1 MGHRA, CDR2 YSYEKL. CDR3 region: CASSSRDRGRNEQFF. In DNA form, the CDR3 reads TGCGCCAGCAGCTCCCGGGACAGGGGGCGGAATGAGCAGTTCTTC.

This chain connects TRBV2 to TRBJ2-1; TRBD1 matches 10 bases. V was clipped by 7 bases and J by 7 bases; unmatched bases: 10. Germline lookup yields CDR1 SNHLY and CDR2 FYNNEI. The CDR3 has 15 amino acids. The CDR3 DNA is TGTGCCAGCACTCTCGGACAGGGGGTTGCGAATGAGCAGTTCTTC. Its protein is CASTLGQGVANEQFF.

CDR3 sequence (DNA): TGTGCCAGCAGCCGACAGGGCGAAGGCTACGAGCAGTACTTC. Encoded protein: CASSRQGEGYEQYF. The V gene is TRBV6-6, the J gene TRBJ2-7; 7 bases agree with TRBD1. The length of the CDR3 is 14 residues. J gave up 3 bases and V 6 bases, and 8 bases lay outside the gene matches. Germline V lookup: CDR1 MNHNY, CDR2 SVGAGI (reference sequence).

The CDR3 is CASSLLTENTDTQYF. DNA of the CDR3: TGTGCCAGCAGCTTATTAACAGAGAACACAGATACGCAGTATTTT. V usage is TRBV7-3 and J usage is TRBJ2-3; D is uncertain. V was trimmed by 2 bases and J by 2 bases, leaving 11 bases between them. This CDR3 contains 15 residues. Germline CDR1 reads SGHTA; CDR2 reads FQGTGA.

The rearrangement links TRBV3-1 (or the pseudogene TRBV3-2) to TRBJ1-6; tentative D call: TRBD1 (6 bases). Trimming shortened V by 2 bases and J by 7 bases, and 6 bases separated the two germline ends. From germline, CDR1 is LGHDT and CDR2 YNNKEL (reference sequence). The CDR3 covers 13 residues. CDR3 sequence reads: CASSQTGNSPLHF. The CDR3 DNA reads TGTGCCAGCAGCCAAACAGGGAATTCACCCCTCCACTTT.

This clone was counted only a few times. CDR3: CASTLSSWDEQYF. DNA for the CDR3: TGTGCCAGCACTTTGTCTAGCTGGGACGAGCAGTACTTC. The chain employs TRBV7-9 and TRBJ2-7, with D perhaps matching TRBD2 (5 bases). The germline V gene encodes CDR1 SEHNR and CDR2 FQNEAQ (reference sequence). Trimming stripped 7 bases from V and 5 bases from J, with 15 bases between. There are 13 residues in the CDR3.

The DNA for the CDR3 is TGTGCCAGCAGCCTAAGGCCTAGCGGGGGGCAAACCACCGGGGAGCTGTTTTTT. Its protein product is CASSLRPSGGQTTGELFF. J is TRBJ2-2 and V is TRBV9, with TRBD2 identical over 11 bases. The trim removed 4 bases at V and 4 bases at J, leaving 12 bases unmatched. This CDR3 is built from 18 residues. Germline assignment: CDR1 SGDLS and CDR2 YYNGEE.

Turning to this clone: The junction does not match germline at one end; this may be a read error. V gene TRBV7-4 combines with J gene TRBJ1-6, with D perhaps TRBD1 (6 bases). The CDR3 totals 10 residues. Germline V gene lookup returns CDR1 SGHVT and CDR2 SQSDAQ. Here the CDR3 DNA reads TGTGCCAGCAGCGCCACAGGGTCCCGCTTT. It yields the protein CASSATGSRF. Full variable domain (missing parts from reference TRBV7-4 and TRBJ1-6): GAGVSQSPRYKVAKRGRDVALRCDSISGHVTLYWYRQTLGQGSEVLTYSQSDAQRDKSGRPSGRFSAERPERSVSTLKIQRTEQGDSAVYLCASSATGSRFGNGTRLTVT.

This chain joins TRBV29-1 and TRBJ2-5; 8 nucleotides align to TRBD1. This CDR3 has 11 amino acids. J lost 5 bases, V lost 8 bases, and 4 bases had no gene match. CDR1 is SQVTM, CDR2 ANQGSEA, per germline. The CDR3 coding sequence is TGCAGCTTTAGACAGGGGGAGACCCAGTACTTC. Residues: CSFRQGETQYF.

The chain couples TRBV4-1 to TRBJ2-4; a possible D gene is TRBD1 (6 bases). Germline V gene data show CDR1 as MGHRA and CDR2 as YSYEKL. This CDR3 contains 15 residues. Trimming took off 0 bases at V and 7 bases at J, with 13 bases between the two ends. This chain's CDR3 is CASSQDSQDSNIQYF. The CDR3 DNA follows: TGCGCCAGCAGCCAAGATAGCCAGGACAGTAACATTCAGTACTTC.

J is TRBJ1-3 and V is TRBV14; TRBD1 agrees at 7 bases. Germline lookup yields CDR1 SGHDN and CDR2 FVKESK. V lost 5 bases to trimming and J lost 1 base; unmatched junction nucleotides: 8. The CDR3 is made up of 16 amino acids. The CDR3 sequence: CASSARDSFSGNTIYF. The CDR3, as DNA: TGTGCCAGCAGCGCCCGGGACAGTTTTTCTGGAAACACCATATATTTT.

This clone occurred a few times. CDR3 nucleotide sequence: TGTGCCAGCAGCGGGTATACCTACGAGCAGTACTTC. Translated, it gives CASSGYTYEQYF. The V call is TRBV6-5, the J call TRBJ2-7; no firm D call. Between the trimmed V and J ends, which lost 6 bases and 2 bases, there was a span of 8 bases. Germline V gives CDR1 MNHEY, CDR2 SVGAGI. The CDR3 extends over 12 amino acids.

The J gene is TRBJ2-3, the V gene TRBV5-1, with 12 bases aligning to TRBD2. The germline V gene has CDR1 SGHRS and CDR2 YFSETQ. The CDR3 covers 15 residues. The J segment lost 5 bases and the V segment lost 4 bases, leaving 5 bases of the junction unmatched. The CDR3 nucleotides are TGCGCCAGCAGCCCTAGCGGGGGGGCTGGAGATACGCAGTATTTT. Translating it yields CASSPSGGAGDTQYF.

The chain recombines TRBV19 with TRBJ1-3, with 11 bases fitting TRBD1. This CDR3 spans 17 amino acids. V was clipped by 4 bases and J by 1 base; unmatched bases: 6. Per the germline V gene, CDR1 is LNHDA and CDR2 is SQIVND (reference sequence). CDR3 protein: CASSTGTGGRSGNTIYF. The CDR3 DNA follows: TGTGCCAGTAGTACCGGGACAGGGGGAAGGTCTGGAAACACCATATATTTT.

The chain recombines TRBV5-1 with TRBJ2-4, with 7 bases that match TRBD1. V dropped 1 base and J dropped 2; count of bases not matched to a gene: 6. This CDR3 is built from 16 residues. Germline V gene lookup returns CDR1 SGHRS and CDR2 YFSETQ. CDR3 sequence: CASSLLTGSPKNIQYF. The CDR3 DNA is TGCGCCAGCAGCTTGTTGACAGGGAGTCCCAAAAACATTCAGTACTTC.

This clone was recorded only once. This chain joins TRBV7-8 and TRBJ2-7; the D gene is possibly TRBD2 (5 bases). The CDR3 covers 11 residues. The ends were cut back, 4 bases at V and 6 bases at J, with 7 bases in the middle. CDR1 is SGHVS and CDR2 is FQNEAQ in the germline V gene. CDR3 DNA sequence: TGTGCCAGCAGCTCACTAGGCGAGCAGTACTTC. Its translation: CASSSLGEQYF.

V usage is TRBV11-2 and J usage is TRBJ2-7; TRBD2 might be the D (5 bases). This CDR3 has 15 amino acids. Germline-derived CDR1 and CDR2 are SGHAT and FQNNGV. V was cut by 0 bases and J by 6 bases, with 15 bases left in between. Written as DNA, the CDR3 is TGTGCCAGCAGCTTAGAGCGATCGGGAACCGTCGAGCAGTACTTC. Translated, it gives CASSLERSGTVEQYF.

J is TRBJ1-1 and V is TRBV5-4, with 8 bases that match TRBD1. The germline V gene encodes CDR1 SGHNT and CDR2 YYREEE (reference sequence). Trimming took 5 bases from V and 5 from J; bases not matched to a gene: 8. The CDR3 is 14 residues long. For the CDR3, the DNA is TGTGCCAGCAGTAAGGACAGGGATGGAACTGAAGCTTTCTTT. This codes for CASSKDRDGTEAFF.

The chain recombines TRBV7-9 with TRBJ1-1; tentatively, D is TRBD1 (5 bases). Germline-derived CDR1 and CDR2 are SEHNR and FQNEAQ (reference sequence). V lost 1 base and J 6 bases, leaving 9 bases between the germline ends. The CDR3 totals 13 residues. CDR3 loop: CASSLGGRPEAFF. The CDR3, as DNA: TGTGCCAGCAGCTTAGGGGGGAGGCCTGAAGCTTTCTTT.

V is TRBV29-1 and J is TRBJ1-1; D is ambiguous. The CDR3 length is 14 residues. V was shortened by 6 bases and J by 0 bases, with 14 bases between the two germline ends. In germline, CDR1 is SQVTM, CDR2 ANQGSEA. Here the CDR3 DNA reads TGCAGCGTGAGGGTGGGAGTTCTGAACACTGAAGCTTTCTTT. Translation: CSVRVGVLNTEAFF.

The J gene is TRBJ1-2, the V gene TRBV5-1, with TRBD1 as a possible D gene (6 bases). There are 15 residues in the CDR3. V was clipped by 4 bases and J by 2 bases, with 15 bases between them. CDR1 is SGHRS and CDR2 is YFSETQ in the germline V gene. The CDR3 protein is CASSEGHELNYGYTF. Here the CDR3 DNA reads TGCGCCAGCAGCGAGGGACACGAGCTAAACTATGGCTACACCTTC.

The rearrangement joins TRBV3-1 (or the pseudogene TRBV3-2) to TRBJ2-5; 7 bases are shared with TRBD1. Germline assignment: CDR1 LGHDT and CDR2 YNNKEL (reference sequence). This CDR3 is 14 amino acids long. V dropped 4 bases and J dropped 2; count of bases not matched to a gene: 4. The CDR3 protein is CASSLRTGQETQYF. DNA for the CDR3: TGTGCCAGCAGCCTCAGGACAGGTCAAGAGACCCAGTACTTC.

The J gene is TRBJ1-5, the V gene TRBV7-2, with 8 positions matching TRBD1. This CDR3 region has 17 residues. Germline trimming cut 1 base from V and 2 bases from J; bases unmatched to any gene: 7. Germline V gene data show CDR1 as SGHTA and CDR2 as FQGNSA. The CDR3 here is CASSLVTGGIRNQPQHF. The DNA for the CDR3 is TGTGCCAGCAGCTTAGTCACAGGGGGAATTCGCAATCAGCCCCAGCATTTT.

This chain connects TRBV21-1 to TRBJ1-2; TRBD1, the table's D call, lacks a check against the DNA. TRBV21-1 is a pseudogene locus. This CDR3 has 15 amino acids. This CDR3 is CASSIPGQGACGYTF. CDR3 in DNA: TGTGCCAGCAGCATCCCGGGACAGGGGGCCTGTGGCTACACCTTC.

The sample holds one count of this clone. The genes are TRBV5-1 and TRBJ2-5; 12 positions match TRBD2. CDR3 length equals 18 residues. V lost 4 bases, J lost 5 bases, and 15 bases stayed unmatched. Germline CDR1 and CDR2: SGHRS and YFSETQ. The CDR3: CASSPGGTSGSSSETQYF. In DNA, the CDR3 is TGCGCCAGCAGCCCTGGAGGGACTAGCGGGTCCTCTTCGGAGACCCAGTACTTC. The full variable domain, with the rest looked up from reference TRBV5-1 and TRBJ2-5, is KAGVTQTPRYLIKTRGQQVTLSCSPISGHRSVSWYQQTPGQGLQFLFEYFSETQRNKGNFPGRFSGRQFSNSRSEMNVSTLELGDSALYLCASSPGGTSGSSSETQYFGPGTRLLVL.

The chain couples TRBV6-5 to TRBJ1-5; TRBD1 aligns across 7 bases. The length of the CDR3 is 14 residues. The V gene end was trimmed by 5 bases and the J gene end by 6 bases; junction bases not matched to a gene: 7. The germline V gene has CDR1 MNHEY and CDR2 SVGAGI. CDR3 amino acids: CASSTSGGGQPQHF. Here the CDR3 DNA reads TGTGCCAGCAGTACCTCAGGGGGAGGTCAGCCCCAGCATTTT.

This clone has just a few counts. The CDR3 sequence is CASSQGRNAGNQPQHF. The CDR3 coding sequence is TGTGCCAGCAGCCAAGGAAGGAACGCGGGCAATCAGCCCCAGCATTTT. The chain combines TRBV3-1 (or the pseudogene TRBV3-2) with TRBJ1-5; D remains ambiguous. CDR1 and CDR2 from the germline V gene are LGHDT and YNNKEL (reference sequence). V was cut by 1 base and J by 2 bases, with 12 bases left in between. This CDR3 comprises 16 residues.